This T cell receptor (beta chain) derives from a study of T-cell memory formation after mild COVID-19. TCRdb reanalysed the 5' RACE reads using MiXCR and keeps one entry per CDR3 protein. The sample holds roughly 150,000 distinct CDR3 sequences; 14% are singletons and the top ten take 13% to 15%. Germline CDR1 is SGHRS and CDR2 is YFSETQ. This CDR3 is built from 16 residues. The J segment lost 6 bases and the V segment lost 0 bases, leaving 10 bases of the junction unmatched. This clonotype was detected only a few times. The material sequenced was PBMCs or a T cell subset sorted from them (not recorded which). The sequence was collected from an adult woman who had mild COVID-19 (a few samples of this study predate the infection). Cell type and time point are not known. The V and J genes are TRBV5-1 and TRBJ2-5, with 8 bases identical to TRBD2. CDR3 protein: CASSLALAGGRKTQYF. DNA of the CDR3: TGCGCCAGCAGCTTGGCCCTCGCGGGAGGTAGGAAGACCCAGTACTTC.